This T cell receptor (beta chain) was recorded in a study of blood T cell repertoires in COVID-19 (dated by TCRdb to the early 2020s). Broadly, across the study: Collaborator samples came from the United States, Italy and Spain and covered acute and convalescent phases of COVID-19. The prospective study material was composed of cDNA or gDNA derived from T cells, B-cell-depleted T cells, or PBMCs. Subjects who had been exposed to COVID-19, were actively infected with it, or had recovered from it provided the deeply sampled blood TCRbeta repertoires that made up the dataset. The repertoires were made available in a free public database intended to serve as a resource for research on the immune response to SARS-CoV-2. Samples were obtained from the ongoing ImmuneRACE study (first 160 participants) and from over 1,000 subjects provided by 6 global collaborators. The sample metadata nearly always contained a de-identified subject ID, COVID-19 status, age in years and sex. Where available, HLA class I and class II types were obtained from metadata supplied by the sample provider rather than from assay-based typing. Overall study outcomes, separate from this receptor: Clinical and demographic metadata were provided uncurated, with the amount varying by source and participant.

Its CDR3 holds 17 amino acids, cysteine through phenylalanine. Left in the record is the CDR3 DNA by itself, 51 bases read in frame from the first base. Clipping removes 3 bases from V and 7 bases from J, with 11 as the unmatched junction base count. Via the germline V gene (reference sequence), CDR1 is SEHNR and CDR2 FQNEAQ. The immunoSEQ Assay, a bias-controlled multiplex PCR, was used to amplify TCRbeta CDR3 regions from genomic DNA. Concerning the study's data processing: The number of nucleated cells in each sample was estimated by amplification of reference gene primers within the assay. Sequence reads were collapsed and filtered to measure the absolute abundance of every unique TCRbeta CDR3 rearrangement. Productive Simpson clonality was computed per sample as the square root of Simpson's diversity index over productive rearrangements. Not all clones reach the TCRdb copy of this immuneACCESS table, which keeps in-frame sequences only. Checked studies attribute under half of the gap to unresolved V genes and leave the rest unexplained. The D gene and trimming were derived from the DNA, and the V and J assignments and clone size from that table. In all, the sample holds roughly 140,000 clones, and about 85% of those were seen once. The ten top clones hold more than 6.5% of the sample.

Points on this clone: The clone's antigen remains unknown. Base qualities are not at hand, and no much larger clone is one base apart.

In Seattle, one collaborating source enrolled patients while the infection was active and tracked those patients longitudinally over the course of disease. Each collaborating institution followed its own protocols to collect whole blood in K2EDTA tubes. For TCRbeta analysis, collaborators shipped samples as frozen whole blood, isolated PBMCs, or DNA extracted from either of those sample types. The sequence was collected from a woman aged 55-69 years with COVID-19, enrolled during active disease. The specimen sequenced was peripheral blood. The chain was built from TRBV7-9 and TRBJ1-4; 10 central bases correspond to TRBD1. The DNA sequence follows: TGTGCCAGCAGCTTCGGGACAGGGGCAGCGCGGGTTGAAAAACTGTTTTTT. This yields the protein CASSFGTGAARVEKLFF.